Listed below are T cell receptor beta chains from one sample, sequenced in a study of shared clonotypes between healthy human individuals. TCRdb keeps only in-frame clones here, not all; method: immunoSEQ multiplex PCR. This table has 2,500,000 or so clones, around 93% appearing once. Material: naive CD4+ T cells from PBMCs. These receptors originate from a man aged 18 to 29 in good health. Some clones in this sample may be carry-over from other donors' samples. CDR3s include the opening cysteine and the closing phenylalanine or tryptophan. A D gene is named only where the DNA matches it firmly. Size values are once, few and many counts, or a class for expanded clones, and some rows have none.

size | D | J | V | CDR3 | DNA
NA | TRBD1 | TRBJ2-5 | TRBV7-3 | CASSADRVPETQYF | TGTGCCAGCAGCGCGGACAGGGTGCCAGAGACCCAGTACTTC
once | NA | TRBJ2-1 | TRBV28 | CASSLRRFDMNEQFF | TGTGCCAGCAGTTTACGCCGCTTCGACATGAATGAGCAGTTCTTC
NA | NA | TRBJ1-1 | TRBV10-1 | CASSEPPAITYRDTEAFF | TGCGCCAGCAGTGAGCCACCCGCCATAACCTACCGGGACACTGAAGCTTTCTTT
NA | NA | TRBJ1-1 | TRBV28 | CASSTRGNTEAFF | TGTGCCAGCAGCACAAGGGGGAACACTGAAGCTTTCTTT
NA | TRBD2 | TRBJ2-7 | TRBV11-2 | CASSLGLADYEQYF | TGTGCCAGCAGCCTAGGGCTAGCGGATTACGAGCAGTACTTC
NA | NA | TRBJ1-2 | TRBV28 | CASTLPSGGAHGYTF | TGTGCCAGCACCCTCCCCTCGGGGGGGGCGCACGGCTACACCTTC
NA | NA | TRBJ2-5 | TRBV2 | CASYLQGSQETQYF | TGTGCCAGCTACCTACAGGGCTCCCAAGAGACCCAGTACTTC
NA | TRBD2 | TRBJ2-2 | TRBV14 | CASSQRGGTGELFF | TGTGCCAGCAGCCAACGGGGAGGGACCGGGGAGCTGTTTTTT
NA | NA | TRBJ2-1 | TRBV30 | CAWSVGLLWNEQFF | TGTGCCTGGAGTGTGGGGTTGTTGTGGAATGAGCAGTTCTTC
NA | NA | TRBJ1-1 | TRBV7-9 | CASSLNQGTEAFF | TGTGCCAGCAGCTTAAACCAAGGGACTGAAGCTTTCTTT
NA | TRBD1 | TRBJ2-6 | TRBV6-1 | CASSGRDRESGANVLTF | TGTGCCAGCAGTGGCCGGGACAGGGAGTCTGGGGCCAACGTCCTGACTTTC
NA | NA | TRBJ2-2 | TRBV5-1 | CASSLGGSTGELFF | TGCGCCAGCAGCTTAGGTGGGTCCACCGGGGAGCTGTTTTTT
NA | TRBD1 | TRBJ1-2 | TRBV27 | CASSFSTGRDGYTF | TGTGCCAGCAGTTTCTCGACAGGGAGAGACGGCTACACCTTC
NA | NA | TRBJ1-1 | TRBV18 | CASFQLENTEAFF | TGTGCCAGCTTCCAGTTGGAGAACACTGAAGCTTTCTTT
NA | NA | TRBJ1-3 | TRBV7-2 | CASSLMGAENTIYF | TGTGCCAGCAGCTTAATGGGGGCGGAAAACACCATATATTTT
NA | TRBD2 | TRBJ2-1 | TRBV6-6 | CASGGLAGYYNEQFF | TGTGCCAGCGGGGGACTAGCGGGATACTACAATGAGCAGTTCTTC
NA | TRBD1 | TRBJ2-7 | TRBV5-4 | CASSPRTGEQYF | TGTGCCAGCAGCCCAAGGACAGGCGAGCAGTACTTC
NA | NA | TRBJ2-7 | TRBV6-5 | CASRGTGQQYF | TGTGCCAGCAGGGGAACCGGGCAGCAGTACTTC
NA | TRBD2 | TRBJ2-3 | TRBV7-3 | CASSPSHGSGRWDTQYF | TGTGCCAGCAGCCCTTCTCACGGTAGCGGGAGATGGGATACGCAGTATTTT
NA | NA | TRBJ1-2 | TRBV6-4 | CASRAVRLRPEIYGYTF | TGTGCCAGCAGGGCCGTGCGCCTGCGGCCAGAAATTTATGGCTACACCTTC
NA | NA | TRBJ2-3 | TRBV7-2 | CAPALTDTQYF | TGTGCCCCAGCGTTGACAGATACGCAGTATTTT
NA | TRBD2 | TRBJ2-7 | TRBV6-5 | CASRLATSGGYEQYF | TGTGCCAGCAGACTCGCGACTAGCGGGGGCTACGAGCAGTACTTC
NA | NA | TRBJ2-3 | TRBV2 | CASELAGTDTQYF | TGTGCCAGCGAACTAGCTGGGACAGATACGCAGTATTTT
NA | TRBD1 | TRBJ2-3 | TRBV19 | CASKGAVKRDTQYF | TGTGCCAGTAAGGGGGCCGTAAAGCGAGATACGCAGTATTTT
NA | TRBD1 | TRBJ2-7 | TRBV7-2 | CASSPQPGQASGEQYF | TGTGCCAGCAGTCCCCAACCGGGACAGGCGTCTGGAGAGCAGTACTTC
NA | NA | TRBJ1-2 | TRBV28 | CASRRQELHGYTF | TGTGCCAGCAGACGACAGGAGCTTCATGGCTACACCTTC
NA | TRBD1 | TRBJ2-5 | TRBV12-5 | CASGPQGAETQYF | TGTGCTAGTGGTCCGCAGGGGGCAGAGACCCAGTACTTC
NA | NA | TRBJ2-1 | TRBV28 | CASSSGGPPYNEQFF | TGTGCCAGCAGTTCCGGCGGGCCCCCCTACAATGAGCAGTTCTTC